The rows below give T cell receptor beta chains drawn from one sample of a study of blood T cells in healthy people across ages. TCRdb reprocessed the 5' RACE reads via MiXCR and lists one record per CDR3 protein. Of roughly 730,000 distinct CDR3 sequences listed, more than 50% are singletons. Sequencing was carried out using blood. The receptors were gathered from a man aged 40-50 years in good health. Each CDR3 is given with its conserved first and last residue. Each record gives: J gene, D gene, V gene, clone size, CDR3 DNA, CDR3 protein. D genes are given only for firm matches. Clone size is not always given. Where it is, it says once, few, many or a class for expanded clones.

TRBJ1-5,.,TRBV24-1,.,TGTGCCACCAGTGAGCAGGGATGGCCCCAGCATTTT,CATSEQGWPQHF
TRBJ1-2,TRBD1,TRBV28,.,TGTGCCAGCAGTTCAGAACCTCCGACAGGGCAAGCTAACTATGGCTACACCTTC,CASSSEPPTGQANYGYTF
TRBJ2-7,.,TRBV10-2,few,TGCGCCAGCAGTAACGGGCTTACCTACGAGCAGTACTTC,CASSNGLTYEQYF
TRBJ1-2,.,TRBV6-1,.,TGTGCCAGCAGCGACGGGGACTGGGGTGGCTACACCTTC,CASSDGDWGGYTF
TRBJ1-1,.,TRBV7-9,.,TGTGCCAGCAGCCCTCGCGCCTTCCTTATGAACACTGAAGCTTTCTTT,CASSPRAFLMNTEAFF
TRBJ2-3,.,TRBV15,few,TGTGCCACCAGCAGAGATTGGGTGGAAAGAAGGGGCGACACGCAGTATTTT,CATSRDWVERRGDTQYF
TRBJ2-1,TRBD2,TRBV7-2,.,TGTGCCAGCAGCTTCGCGCGGGGGAGTGGGAATGAGCAGTTCTTC,CASSFARGSGNEQFF
TRBJ2-3,TRBD2,TRBV7-3,.,TGTGCCAGCAGCTCGGGACTAGCGGGGGGGTACACAGATACGCAGTATTTT,CASSSGLAGGYTDTQYF
TRBJ2-5,.,TRBV6-2/TRBV6-3,.,TGTGCCAGCAGTTACGAACCAGCCGCCCTCGTGGGGAATAGAGAGACCCAGTACTTC,CASSYEPAALVGNRETQYF
TRBJ2-7,TRBD2,TRBV3-1,.,TGTGCCAGCAGCCCCCGGACTAGCGGGTACGAGCAGTACTTC,CASSPRTSGYEQYF
TRBJ2-1,.,TRBV12-3/TRBV12-4,.,TGTGCCAGCAGTTCTGCGGGGCCTCTTCTTGGAGAGCAGTTCTTC,CASSSAGPLLGEQFF
TRBJ2-1,.,TRBV7-9,.,TGTGCCAGCAGCAAGACGGGACCCCCCAACAATGAGCAGTTCTTC,CASSKTGPPNNEQFF
TRBJ1-2,.,TRBV5-1,.,TGCGCCAGCGGAATGCGACAGAGTAACTATGGCTACACCTTC,CASGMRQSNYGYTF
TRBJ2-3,.,TRBV15,.,TGTGCCACCAGCATAGGCAGGGTAGTCACAGATACGCAGTATTTT,CATSIGRVVTDTQYF
TRBJ2-4,TRBD2,TRBV2,.,TGTGCCAGCAGTTTGGAGACTAGCGGGGGGCGAGACATTCAGTACTTC,CASSLETSGGRDIQYF
TRBJ1-2,.,TRBV7-9,.,TGTGCCAGCAGCTCGGCCAGGGCCTATGGCTACACCTTC,CASSSARAYGYTF
TRBJ2-3,TRBD2,TRBV7-3,.,TGTGCCAGCAGCGTTGCGGGGGGGTCGATGCCCACAGATACGCAGTATTTT,CASSVAGGSMPTDTQYF
TRBJ2-1,TRBD2,TRBV11-1,few,TGTGCCAGCAGCTTCCTAGCGGGAGATCGTGAGCAGTTCTTC,CASSFLAGDREQFF
TRBJ2-7,.,TRBV27,.,TGTGCCAGCAGAGGAACATGGTACGAGCAGTACTTC,CASRGTWYEQYF
TRBJ2-5,.,TRBV21-1,.,TGTGCCAGCAGCTCCCAGACCAGTTTCCAAGAGACCCAGTACTTC,CASSSQTSFQETQYF
TRBJ2-5,.,TRBV27,few,TGTGCCAGCAGTTTAGTGGAGGGATTCCAAGAGACCCAGTACTTC,CASSLVEGFQETQYF
TRBJ2-5,TRBD1,TRBV7-6,.,TGTGCCAGCAGCCTGGACAGGGGGCAGTACTTC,CASSLDRGQYF
TRBJ1-1,.,TRBV20-1,.,TGCAGTGCGTTTAATCCGGGGTCAAACACTGAAGCTTTCTTT,CSAFNPGSNTEAFF
TRBJ1-2,.,TRBV10-3,.,TGTGCCATCAGAGAGGGTACGGACTATGGCTACACCTTC,CAIREGTDYGYTF
TRBJ2-5,.,TRBV29-1,.,TGCAGCGTTGAAATAAGTAGCGGAGAGACCCAGTACTTC,CSVEISSGETQYF
TRBJ2-1,TRBD2,TRBV9,few,TGTGCCAGCAGCGTAGAGACTAGCGGGGGCTCTGGCGCCTACAATGAGCAGTTCTTC,CASSVETSGGSGAYNEQFF
TRBJ1-2,.,TRBV20-1,.,TGCAGTGCTAGAGTACCCCTGAGAGGCGGAAACTATGGCTACACCTTC,CSARVPLRGGNYGYTF
TRBJ2-1,.,TRBV29-1,.,TGCAGCGCGTCCTCGGCTGGGGACGGCCAGCAGTTCTTC,CSASSAGDGQQFF
TRBJ2-1,.,TRBV5-1,.,TGCGCCAGCAGCTCGACAGGGGGAGCGGGAGGCAATGAGCAGTTCTTC,CASSSTGGAGGNEQFF
TRBJ2-3,.,TRBV5-1,.,TGCGCCAGCAGCAGGAGCTCGAACACAGATACGCAGTATTTT,CASSRSSNTDTQYF
TRBJ2-7,.,TRBV4-1,.,TGCGCCAGCAGCCTCACCGTCAGCGAAGGGGAGTACGAGCAGTACTTC,CASSLTVSEGEYEQYF
TRBJ2-1,TRBD2,TRBV27,.,TGTGCCAGCAGTTCCCCCTCGGGAGGGTCCTACAATGAGCAGTTCTTC,CASSSPSGGSYNEQFF
TRBJ2-3,TRBD2,TRBV13,few,TGTGCCAGCAGCTCTCCTAACGGACTAGGGGGCACAGATACGCAGTATTTT,CASSSPNGLGGTDTQYF
TRBJ2-7,TRBD1,TRBV7-9,few,TGTGCCAGCAGCTTAGGAAACAGGGGCTACGAGCAGTACTTC,CASSLGNRGYEQYF
TRBJ2-7,.,TRBV4-2,few,TGTGCCAGCAGCCCCCGACAGGACGGCCCGTACGAGCAGTACTTC,CASSPRQDGPYEQYF
TRBJ1-1,.,TRBV11-1,once,TGTGCCAGCAGCTTTGTTAGGGGCGCCTCGAACACTGAAGCTTTCTTT,CASSFVRGASNTEAFF
TRBJ2-7,.,TRBV6-1,.,TGTGCCAGCAGTGAATTTTTCCCCTCCTACGAGCAGTACTTC,CASSEFFPSYEQYF
TRBJ1-2,.,TRBV27,few,TGTGCCAGCAGTTCCAACCTGGACAGAGGAGCCGGTGGCTACACCTTC,CASSSNLDRGAGGYTF
TRBJ2-1,.,TRBV7-8,.,TGTGCCAGCAGCTTCTCAGTAGTCGCTGAGCGGTTCTTC,CASSFSVVAERFF
TRBJ1-4,.,TRBV4-3,.,TGCGCCAGCAGCCAAGCTTCATCAGGGACCCCTAATGAAAAACTGTTTTTT,CASSQASSGTPNEKLFF
TRBJ1-5,TRBD1,TRBV29-1,.,TGCAGCGCAGGGGACAGGGATAGCAATCAGCCCCAGCATTTT,CSAGDRDSNQPQHF
TRBJ1-2,TRBD1,TRBV24-1,few,TGTGCCACCAGCCCGGGACAGGGGTACTATGGCTACACCTTC,CATSPGQGYYGYTF
TRBJ1-4,.,TRBV25-1,few,TGTGCCAGCAAGGCCGGGACTGGTGAAAAACTGTTTTTT,CASKAGTGEKLFF
TRBJ2-1,.,TRBV5-1,few,TGCGCCAGCAGCTTGCAATTATCCGGGAGTAATGAGCAGTTCTTC,CASSLQLSGSNEQFF
TRBJ1-6,.,TRBV15,.,TGTGCCACCAGCACCGACCGGAGGTATTCACCCCTCCACTTT,CATSTDRRYSPLHF
TRBJ2-3,.,TRBV27,few,TGTGCCAGCAGTCTGGCAGGGGCGGCAGATACGCAGTATTTT,CASSLAGAADTQYF
TRBJ2-1,TRBD2,TRBV20-1,.,TGCAGTGCTAGTAGGGAGGGCCGGTTAAATGAGCAGTTCTTC,CSASREGRLNEQFF
TRBJ2-7,.,TRBV10-3,.,TGTGCCACCGGAAGCGACTACGAGCAGTACTTC,CATGSDYEQYF
TRBJ1-1,.,TRBV25-1,.,TGTGCCAGCGCCACTTTTGGTAACACTGAAGCTTTCTTT,CASATFGNTEAFF
TRBJ2-5,.,TRBV29-1,.,TGCAGCGTTGAAAAAGTGGGCAGCGCCCGGGGGACCCTGTACTTC,CSVEKVGSARGTLYF